The 31 T cell receptor beta chains listed next were all sequenced from one sample in a study of blood T cell repertoires in COVID-19. Here immunoSEQ multiplex PCR was the method, and the copy in TCRdb shows in-frame clones only, minus some. The table lists approximately 260,000 clones, around 87% of them singletons. Sequenced sample: PBMCs or T cells enriched from blood (not recorded which). Every receptor here comes from a woman aged 40 to 50 with acute COVID-19.

J is TRBJ2-5 and V is TRBV6-1; 10 nucleotides align to TRBD2. Germline V lookup: CDR1 MNHNS, CDR2 SASEGT. The trim removed 2 bases at V and 5 bases at J, leaving 17 bases unmatched. This CDR3 is 19 amino acids long. In DNA, the CDR3 is TGTGCCAGCAGTGAAACCCTAGCGGCTAGCGGGAGACGTCGGGAGACCCAGTACTTC. It codes for CASSETLAASGRRRETQYF.

The V gene is TRBV7-2, the J gene TRBJ2-3; 8 positions agree with TRBD1. There are 14 residues in the CDR3. The germline V gene encodes CDR1 SGHTA and CDR2 FQGNSA. Trimming cost V 6 bases and J 2 bases; bases outside gene matches: 4. CDR3 loop: CASSRQGTTDTQYF. For the CDR3, the DNA is TGTGCCAGCAGTAGACAGGGGACCACAGATACGCAGTATTTT.

This clone was detected a few times. This rearrangement joins TRBV14 to TRBJ1-2, with D unresolved. Germline values: CDR1 SGHDN, CDR2 FVKESK. V was shortened by 0 bases and J by 8 bases, with 7 bases between the two germline ends. This CDR3 is 12 amino acids long. The CDR3 is CASSQDERGYTF. In DNA, the CDR3 is TGTGCCAGCAGCCAAGACGAACGGGGCTACACCTTC.

The chain uses TRBV11-3 and TRBJ1-4, with 10 bases matching TRBD1. The CDR3 loop spans 17 amino acids. Germline V lookup: CDR1 SGHNT, CDR2 YENEEA. Trimming at V came to 4 bases and at J to 0 bases, leaving 5 bases not matched to a gene. CDR3 residues: CASSSGTGVATNEKLFF. CDR3 nucleotide sequence: TGTGCCAGCAGCTCAGGGACAGGGGTAGCAACTAATGAAAAACTGTTTTTT.

The chain combines TRBV7-9 with TRBJ1-3, with D possibly TRBD1 on 6 matching bases. Deletions cut 5 bases from V and 0 bases from J, with 11 bases between. The CDR3 has 15 amino acids. Germline CDR1 reads SEHNR; CDR2 reads FQNEAQ (reference sequence). The CDR3 spells CASSTTGGSGNTIYF. CDR3 nucleotide sequence: TGTGCCAGCAGCACGACAGGCGGCTCTGGAAACACCATATATTTT.

The CDR3: CASGLETRWNTEAFF. For the CDR3, the DNA is TGTGCTAGTGGTTTGGAGACACGGTGGAACACTGAAGCTTTCTTT. The chain links TRBV12-5 to TRBJ1-1, with D hard to call. V was clipped by 1 base and J by 1 base, with 10 bases between them. The CDR3 has 15 amino acids. The germline V gene has CDR1 LGHNT and CDR2 FRNRAP.

Only one count was recorded for this clone. V and J are TRBV30 and TRBJ1-1; 10 bases map to TRBD1. V was clipped by 0 bases and J by 8 bases; unmatched bases: 9. The CDR3 totals 15 residues. The germline V gene encodes CDR1 GTSNPN and CDR2 SVGIG (reference sequence). In DNA form, the CDR3 reads TGTGCCTGGAGTGTACGTGACAGGGGGCTAGGGGAAGCTTTCTTT. It specifies CAWSVRDRGLGEAFF.

This clone was observed once. This chain links TRBV6-5 with TRBJ1-2; 9 positions agree with TRBD1. CDR3 length equals 13 residues. The V segment lost 5 bases and the J segment 8 bases; nucleotides outside the gene matches: 6. Per germline, CDR1 MNHEY and CDR2 SVGAGI. As DNA, the CDR3 is TGTGCCAGCAGTCGGGACAGGGTCATCGGCTACACCTTC. Translation gives CASSRDRVIGYTF.

The chain employs TRBV9 and TRBJ2-2, with 7 bases identical to TRBD1. J gave up 4 bases and V 5 bases, and 14 bases lay outside the gene matches. This CDR3 contains 17 residues. Germline V gene sequence: CDR1 SGDLS, CDR2 YYNGEE. The CDR3 DNA follows: TGTGCCAGCAGTCCCTCACCGACAGGGATGGTCACCGGGGAGCTGTTTTTT. It encodes CASSPSPTGMVTGELFF.

The chain has TRBV6-5 and TRBJ1-3; 7 bases align to TRBD1. V gave up 4 bases and J gave up 4 bases; unmatched junction bases: 1. Germline-derived CDR1 and CDR2 are MNHEY and SVGAGI. The CDR3 length is 13 residues. CDR3 region: CASSSTGGNTIYF. The CDR3 DNA follows: TGTGCCAGCAGTTCGACAGGGGGAAACACCATATATTTT.

This rearrangement joins TRBV27 to TRBJ1-4, with unresolved D. The ends were cut back, 5 bases at V and 0 bases at J, with 10 bases in the middle. CDR3 length: 15 amino acids. Germline-derived CDR1 and CDR2 are MNHEY and SMNVEV (reference sequence). The CDR3 spells CASSPQRATNEKLFF. The CDR3 DNA is TGTGCCAGCAGTCCCCAACGCGCAACTAATGAAAAACTGTTTTTT.

This chain connects TRBV9 to TRBJ1-5; D is perhaps TRBD1 (5 bases). Germline CDR1 SGDLS, CDR2 YYNGEE. The V and J ends lost 4 bases and 3 bases respectively, with 14 bases between them. The CDR3 runs 15 residues. In DNA form, the CDR3 reads TGTGCCAGCAGCCCGTCGGGGGGGGTCAATCAGCCCCAGCATTTT. This gives the protein CASSPSGGVNQPQHF.

The chain uses TRBV18 and TRBJ2-3; the match to TRBD2 covers 13 bases. The ends lost 6 bases at V and 4 bases at J; junction bases unmatched: 7. Germline V gene sequence: CDR1 KGHSH, CDR2 LQKENI. The CDR3 extends over 16 amino acids. CDR3 nucleotides: TGTGCCAGCTCGGTAGGACTAGCGGGAGATCCAGATACGCAGTATTTT. Its protein product is CASSVGLAGDPDTQYF.

In this sample, this clone turned up a few times. The V call is TRBV11-2, the J call TRBJ1-4, with D perhaps TRBD1 (6 bases). The CDR3 length is 15 residues. Germline loops: CDR1 SGHAT, CDR2 FQNNGV. The V end lost 5 bases, the J end lost 5 bases, and 15 bases lay between the germline ends. The CDR3 sequence is CASSRTGNGNEKLFF. As DNA, the CDR3 is TGTGCCAGCAGCCGTACAGGGAATGGAAATGAAAAACTGTTTTTT.

This chain joins TRBV19 and TRBJ2-1; a possible D gene is TRBD2 (7 bases). Germline V lookup: CDR1 LNHDA, CDR2 SQIVND (reference sequence). The V end was cut by 8 bases, the J end by 3 bases, with 14 bases between. The length of the CDR3 is 14 residues. CDR3 region: CASQRGGGYNEQFF. In DNA, the CDR3 is TGTGCCAGTCAAAGGGGGGGAGGCTACAATGAGCAGTTCTTC.

V usage is TRBV19 and J usage is TRBJ2-3, with 7 bases lining up with TRBD2. The CDR3 has 15 residues. In germline, CDR1 is LNHDA, CDR2 SQIVND (reference sequence). Germline trimming cut 0 bases from V and 1 base from J; bases unmatched to any gene: 1. CDR3 sequence: CASSIERERTDTQYF. The CDR3 DNA follows: TGTGCCAGTAGTATAGAGCGGGAGCGCACAGATACGCAGTATTTT.

V is TRBV19 and J is TRBJ2-6, with 14 bases aligning to TRBD2. CDR1 LNHDA and CDR2 SQIVND come from the germline V gene (reference sequence). The length of the CDR3 is 19 residues. V shed 4 bases, J shed 4 bases, and the junction held 9 bases outside the gene matches. The CDR3 nucleotides are TGTGCCAGTAGTACCCCAGGGACTAGCGGGAGCCGAGGGGCCAACGTCCTGACTTTC. Translation: CASSTPGTSGSRGANVLTF.

The chain uses TRBV19 and TRBJ2-1; D perhaps matches TRBD2 (6 bases). Trimming shortened V by 4 bases and J by 9 bases, and 7 bases separated the two germline ends. This CDR3 has 11 residues. Germline values: CDR1 LNHDA, CDR2 SQIVND (reference sequence). As DNA, the CDR3 is TGTGCCAGTAGTAGCGGGGTTGAGCAGTTCTTC. Translated: CASSSGVEQFF.

This clone came up once. The chain employs TRBV12-5 and TRBJ2-5; 8 bases match TRBD1. V gave up 10 bases and J gave up 5 bases; unmatched junction bases: 9. In germline, CDR1 is LGHNT, CDR2 FRNRAP. The CDR3 is made up of 13 amino acids. DNA of the CDR3: TGTGCTACCGGGACAGGCCAATCGGAGACCCAGTACTTC. This encodes CATGTGQSETQYF.

The chain links TRBV18 to TRBJ1-6; D is unresolved. Trimming cost V 2 bases and J 2 bases, with 10 bases left between them. CDR3 size: 16 residues. In germline, CDR1 is KGHSH, CDR2 LQKENI. CDR3 bases: TGTGCCAGCTCACCAATCTCGTTAACCTATAATTCACCCCTCCACTTT. It specifies CASSPISLTYNSPLHF.

CDR3 DNA sequence: TGTGCCAGCAGCCTGGACAGGGCTACTGGGGCCAACGTCCTGACTTTC. Amino acids: CASSLDRATGANVLTF. This sequence joins TRBV5-4 and TRBJ2-6; 8 bases align to TRBD1. Germline CDR1 and CDR2: SGHNT and YYREEE (reference sequence). With V trimmed by 4 bases and J by 2 bases, 5 bases remained unmatched. This CDR3 spans 16 amino acids.

This sequence joins TRBV4-2 and TRBJ2-7; tentatively, D is TRBD2 (6 bases). The CDR3 totals 15 residues. Germline assignment: CDR1 LGHNA and CDR2 YNFKEQ. V gave up 0 bases and J gave up 2 bases, with 11 bases separating them. The CDR3 reads CASSQDRERTYEQYF. The DNA of the CDR3 is TGTGCCAGCAGCCAAGACCGGGAGCGGACCTACGAGCAGTACTTC.

V and J are TRBV7-9 and TRBJ1-3, with D possibly being TRBD1 (6 bases). Trimming took 5 bases from V and 4 from J, leaving 15 bases between them. This CDR3 comprises 15 residues. Looked up from germline, CDR1 is SEHNR and CDR2 is FQNEAQ (reference sequence). Written as DNA, the CDR3 is TGTGCCAGCAGCATTGAACAGGGTGGAGGAAACACCATATATTTT. Translated: CASSIEQGGGNTIYF.

The chain uses TRBV19 and TRBJ1-5, with 11 bases identical to TRBD1. Germline CDR1 reads LNHDA; CDR2 reads SQIVND (reference sequence). J gave up 6 bases and V 1 base, and 2 bases lay outside the gene matches. This CDR3 has 15 residues. DNA for the CDR3: TGTGCCAGTAGTATAGTTGGGACAGGGGGTCAGCCCCAGCATTTT. Translating it yields CASSIVGTGGQPQHF.

This rearrangement joins TRBV27 to TRBJ2-1; 8 nucleotides line up with TRBD1. Germline values: CDR1 MNHEY, CDR2 SMNVEV (reference sequence). This CDR3 region has 14 residues. V lost 7 bases and J lost 7; bases outside the gene matches: 9. For the CDR3, the DNA is TGTGCCAGCACTCTGGCAGGACAGGGTAATGAGCAGTTCTTC. Translating it yields CASTLAGQGNEQFF.

The V gene is TRBV10-3, the J gene TRBJ2-2; 7 bases line up with TRBD2. The CDR3 runs to 16 residues. Trimming removed 0 bases from V and 3 bases from J; junction bases left unmatched: 4. Looked up from germline, CDR1 is ENHRY and CDR2 is SYGVKD. CDR3: CAISESGGPDTGELFF. The DNA of the CDR3 is TGTGCCATCAGTGAGTCGGGAGGGCCGGACACCGGGGAGCTGTTTTTT.

This chain connects TRBV5-4 to TRBJ2-1, with 9 bases that match TRBD1. Unmatched junction bases numbered 5, after V lost 8 bases and J lost 2 bases. This CDR3 comprises 14 residues. Germline V gene lookup returns CDR1 SGHNT and CDR2 YYREEE (reference sequence). The CDR3 sequence: CASNRDRAYNEQFF. For the CDR3, the DNA is TGTGCCAGTAACCGGGACAGGGCCTACAATGAGCAGTTCTTC.

This clone was counted a single time. The chain couples TRBV2 to TRBJ2-7; 7 nucleotides match TRBD1. The CDR3 is 13 residues long. Germline-derived CDR1 and CDR2 are SNHLY and FYNNEI. After removal of 6 bases from V and 1 base from J, the junction contained 3 bases not matched to a gene. DNA for the CDR3: TGTGCCAGCAGCCAGGGGGTTTCCTACGAGCAGTACTTC. Its protein is CASSQGVSYEQYF. Drawing the rest from reference TRBV2 and TRBJ2-7, the complete variable domain is EPEVTQTPSHQVTQMGQEVILRCVPISNHLYFYWYRQILGQKVEFLVSFYNNEISEKSEIFDDQFSVERPDGSNFTLKIRSTKLEDSAMYFCASSQGVSYEQYFGPGTRLTVT.

The chain joins TRBV5-1 to TRBJ2-7, with D possibly TRBD1 on 6 matching bases. The CDR3 length is 15 residues. Trimming cost V 2 bases and J 1 base, with 13 bases left between them. CDR1 is SGHRS, CDR2 YFSETQ, per germline. CDR3 sequence reads: CASSFNRAPSYEQYF. CDR3 nucleotide sequence: TGCGCCAGCAGCTTTAACAGGGCCCCTTCCTACGAGCAGTACTTC.

V gene TRBV5-4 combines with J gene TRBJ2-1; 9 nucleotides agree with TRBD1. V lost 4 bases and J lost 5; bases outside the gene matches: 4. This CDR3 comprises 14 residues. The V gene's germline CDR1 is SGHNT and CDR2 YYREEE (reference sequence). The CDR3: CASSRDRANNEQFF. The CDR3 nucleotides are TGTGCCAGCAGCCGGGACAGGGCGAACAATGAGCAGTTCTTC.

In DNA form, the CDR3 reads TGCGCCAGCAGCCTAGGGACTAGTAGGAATGAGCAGTTCTTC. As protein: CASSLGTSRNEQFF. The rearrangement links TRBV5-1 to TRBJ2-1, with 8 bases identical to TRBD2. The CDR3 sequence is 14 residues long. V shed 4 bases, J shed 7 bases, and the junction held 7 bases outside the gene matches. Germline V lookup: CDR1 SGHRS, CDR2 YFSETQ.